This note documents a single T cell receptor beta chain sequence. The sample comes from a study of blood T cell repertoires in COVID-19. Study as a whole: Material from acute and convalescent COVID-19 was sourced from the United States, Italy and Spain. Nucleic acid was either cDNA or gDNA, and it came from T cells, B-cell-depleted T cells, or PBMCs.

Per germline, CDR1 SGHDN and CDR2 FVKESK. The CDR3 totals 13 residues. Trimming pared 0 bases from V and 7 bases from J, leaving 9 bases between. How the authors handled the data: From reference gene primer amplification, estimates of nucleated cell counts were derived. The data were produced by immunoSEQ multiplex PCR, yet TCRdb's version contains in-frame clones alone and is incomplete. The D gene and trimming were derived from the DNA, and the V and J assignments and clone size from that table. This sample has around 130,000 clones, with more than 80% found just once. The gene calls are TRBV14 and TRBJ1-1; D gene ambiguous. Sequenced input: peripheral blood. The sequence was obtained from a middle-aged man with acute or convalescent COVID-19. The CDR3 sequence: CASSQDLSGEAFF. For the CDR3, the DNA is TGTGCCAGCAGCCAAGATCTTTCGGGTGAAGCTTTCTTT. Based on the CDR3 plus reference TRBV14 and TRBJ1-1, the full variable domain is EAGVTQFPSHSVIEKGQTVTLRCDPISGHDNLYWYRRVMGKEIKFLLHFVKESKQDESGMPNNRFLAERTGGTYSTLKVQPAELEDSGVYFCASSQDLSGEAFFGQGTRLTVV.